One and the same sample provided the 19 T cell receptor beta chains below, sequenced in a study of cytomegalovirus exposure and HLA in healthy donors. The PCR contained 60 Vbeta and 13 Jbeta primers. Assay used: immunoSEQ multiplex PCR; TCRdb lists only in-frame clones, some missing. Altogether 150,000 to 160,000 clones are present, 60% to 85% being singletons, with the ten largest covering approximately 4%. The specimen was PBMCs. The receptors stem from a woman between 35 and 50 years old in good health and CMV-seronegative.

The rearrangement joins TRBV5-1 to TRBJ2-5; 12 nucleotides align to TRBD2. CDR3 length: 16 amino acids. J was trimmed by 3 bases and V by 4 bases; bases with no gene match: 7. In germline, CDR1 is SGHRS, CDR2 YFSETQ. The DNA of the CDR3 is TGCGCCAGCAGCCCTAGCGGGGGGGCCGGGGAAGAGACCCAGTACTTC. It yields the protein CASSPSGGAGEETQYF.

CDR3: CAGSRGGQETQYF. CDR3 in DNA: TGTGCCGGCAGTAGGGGGGGGCAAGAGACCCAGTACTTC. The chain combines TRBV10-3 with TRBJ2-5; tentatively, D is TRBD2 (7 bases). From germline, CDR1 is ENHRY and CDR2 SYGVKD. The V and J ends lost 11 bases and 2 bases respectively, with 15 bases between them. The CDR3 consists of 13 residues.

The chain carries TRBV30 and TRBJ2-2; TRBD2 matches 7 bases. Trimming took 4 bases from V and 0 from J; bases not matched to a gene: 5. The CDR3 is 15 residues long. Germline V gene data show CDR1 as GTSNPN and CDR2 as SVGIG (reference sequence). In DNA form, the CDR3 reads TGTGCCTGGACCTTAGCGGGTTCGAACACCGGGGAGCTGTTTTTT. This sequence encodes CAWTLAGSNTGELFF.

This clone was counted only a few times. The J gene is TRBJ2-1, the V gene TRBV6-5, with 8 bases aligning to TRBD1. Germline V gene lookup returns CDR1 MNHEY and CDR2 SVGAGI. The CDR3 length is 15 residues. With V trimmed by 0 bases and J by 6 bases, 4 bases remained unmatched. The CDR3 region has the DNA TGTGCCAGCAGTTACTCGACGGACAGGGCCAATGAGCAGTTCTTC. Its protein product is CASSYSTDRANEQFF.

This clone was detected once. The rearrangement uses TRBV30 and TRBJ1-1; 7 nucleotides line up with TRBD1. The length of the CDR3 is 15 residues. V was clipped by 0 bases and J by 1 base; unmatched bases: 5. From germline, CDR1 is GTSNPN and CDR2 SVGIG (reference sequence). The CDR3 region has the DNA TGTGCCTGGAGTGTACCTCCAGGGGGGAACACTGAAGCTTTCTTT. It specifies CAWSVPPGGNTEAFF. The complete variable domain, with remaining parts taken from reference TRBV30 and TRBJ1-1, reads SQTIHQWPATLVQPVGSPLSLECTVEGTSNPNLYWYRQAAGRGLQLLFYSVGIGQISSEVPQNLSASRPQDRQFILSSKKLLLSDSGFYLCAWSVPPGGNTEAFFGQGTRLTVV.

V usage is TRBV10-3 and J usage is TRBJ1-1; no clear D. The CDR3 has 13 amino acids. Between the trimmed V and J ends, which lost 2 bases and 3 bases, there was a span of 7 bases. Germline loops: CDR1 ENHRY, CDR2 SYGVKD. For the CDR3, the DNA is TGTGCCATCAGTGAGACGGAGGACACTGAAGCTTTCTTT. Translating it yields CAISETEDTEAFF.

This clone was counted between two and nine times. J is TRBJ1-3 and V is TRBV5-1; 7 bases match TRBD1. This CDR3 is 13 amino acids long. Trimming removed 4 bases from V and 4 bases from J; junction bases left unmatched: 2. Looked up from germline, CDR1 is SGHRS and CDR2 is YFSETQ. Here the CDR3 DNA reads TGCGCCAGCAGCCAGGGACAGGGAAACACCATATATTTT. Protein product: CASSQGQGNTIYF.

This chain uses TRBV4-1 with TRBJ1-4; D ambiguous. This CDR3 contains 17 residues. Germline V lookup: CDR1 MGHRA, CDR2 YSYEKL. V lost 0 bases and J lost 5, with 16 bases in between. The DNA of the CDR3 is TGCGCCAGCAGCCAAGATTCGGCCGGGTTTTACAATGAAAAACTGTTTTTT. Translating gives CASSQDSAGFYNEKLFF.

This clone appeared a few times. The J gene is TRBJ1-2, the V gene TRBV11-3; no definite D call. V was cut by 5 bases and J by 3 bases, with 10 bases left in between. This CDR3 is 13 amino acids long. Germline values: CDR1 SGHNT, CDR2 YENEEA. CDR3 region: CASSAGVDYGYTF. Written as DNA, the CDR3 is TGTGCCAGCAGCGCGGGAGTCGACTATGGCTACACCTTC.

This chain connects TRBV2 to TRBJ1-5; unclear D gene. This CDR3 has 12 residues. Germline V gives CDR1 SNHLY, CDR2 FYNNEI. V lost 7 bases and J lost 6, with 10 bases in between. CDR3 sequence (DNA): TGTGCCAGCAACAGACCCCCTCAGCCCCAGCATTTT. This translates into CASNRPPQPQHF.

The chain has TRBV6-5 and TRBJ2-5; D possibly corresponds to TRBD1 (5 bases). The CDR3 extends over 14 amino acids. The germline CDR1 and CDR2 sequences are MNHEY and SVGAGI. Trimming stripped 4 bases from V and 5 bases from J, with 14 bases between. The CDR3, as DNA: TGTGCCAGCAGTTCCCAGGGATTTTCGGAGACCCAGTACTTC. Protein: CASSSQGFSETQYF.

The table lists this clone with a few counts. This sequence joins TRBV9 and TRBJ1-3; 10 bases agree with TRBD1. CDR3 size: 18 residues. After removal of 4 bases from V and 0 bases from J, the junction contained 10 bases not matched to a gene. Germline V lookup: CDR1 SGDLS, CDR2 YYNGEE. This chain's CDR3 is CASSPQPRTGGSGNTIYF. The CDR3 nucleotides read TGTGCCAGCAGCCCCCAACCCAGGACAGGGGGCTCTGGAAACACCATATATTTT.

This chain connects TRBV9 to TRBJ1-2; D is unresolved. Germline values: CDR1 SGDLS, CDR2 YYNGEE. CDR3 length equals 14 residues. V was pared by 4 bases and J by 4 bases, with 14 bases between. The CDR3 DNA sequence: TGTGCCAGCAGCCCCCCGGCGGGTAGCTATGGCTACACCTTC. It encodes CASSPPAGSYGYTF.

V and J are TRBV13 and TRBJ2-5, with 8 bases identical to TRBD2. After removal of 1 base from V and 5 bases from J, the junction contained 12 bases not matched to a gene. The CDR3 extends over 17 amino acids. The germline V gene encodes CDR1 PRHDT and CDR2 FYEKMQ (reference sequence). The CDR3 sequence: CASSLAPPGGIGETQYF. The CDR3 region has the DNA TGTGCCAGCAGCTTAGCCCCTCCGGGGGGGATTGGGGAGACCCAGTACTTC.

The V and J genes are TRBV6-5 and TRBJ2-5, with TRBD2 matching over 10 bases. The CDR3 sequence is 15 residues long. Unmatched junction bases numbered 5, after V lost 2 bases and J lost 5 bases. Germline V gene lookup returns CDR1 MNHEY and CDR2 SVGAGI. The CDR3 region has the DNA TGTGCCAGCAGTTACCTTAAGCGGGAGGGGGAGACCCAGTACTTC. Its protein product is CASSYLKREGETQYF.

This chain joins TRBV18 and TRBJ2-3; D remains unclear. This CDR3 comprises 12 residues. From germline, CDR1 is KGHSH and CDR2 LQKENI. V was clipped by 1 base and J by 5 bases, with 4 bases between them. In DNA, the CDR3 is TGTGCCAGCTCACCACTACAAGATACGCAGTATTTT. This codes for CASSPLQDTQYF. Full variable domain (outside the CDR3, taken from reference TRBV18 and TRBJ2-3): NAGVMQNPRHLVRRRGQEARLRCSPMKGHSHVYWYRQLPEEGLKFMVYLQKENIIDESGMPKERFSAEFPKEGPSILRIQQVVRGDSAAYFCASSPLQDTQYFGPGTRLTVL.

The gene calls are TRBV6-5 and TRBJ1-5, with D hard to call. The CDR3 extends over 14 amino acids. Germline V gene lookup returns CDR1 MNHEY and CDR2 SVGAGI. V was shortened by 0 bases and J by 1 base, with 4 bases between the two germline ends. The CDR3 sequence is CASSYSGSNQPQHF. The CDR3 coding sequence is TGTGCCAGCAGTTACTCTGGCAGCAATCAGCCCCAGCATTTT.

The CDR3 DNA is TGTGCCTGGATGTTAGGGGGTGGGGATACGCAGTATTTT. Translating gives CAWMLGGGDTQYF. The genes are TRBV30 and TRBJ2-3; possible D gene TRBD1, 6 bases. This CDR3 spans 13 amino acids. V was trimmed by 4 bases and J by 6 bases, leaving 14 bases between them. Germline loops: CDR1 GTSNPN, CDR2 SVGIG (reference sequence).

This rearrangement joins TRBV29-1 to TRBJ1-2, with TRBD1 as a possible D gene (6 bases). Trimming shortened V by 3 bases and J by 6 bases, and 11 bases separated the two germline ends. There are 12 residues in the CDR3. CDR1 and CDR2 (germline): SQVTM, ANQGSEA. CDR3: CSVEQGIHGYTF. DNA of the CDR3: TGCAGCGTTGAGCAGGGGATCCATGGCTACACCTTC.